The TCR beta chain under discussion was sequenced for a study of cytotoxic CD8 clonotypes in ibrutinib-treated CLL. Generated by immunoSEQ multiplex PCR, the TCRdb table keeps only in-frame clones and is missing some. The table includes 150,000 or so clones, roughly 90% detected once. CDR1 is MNHEY and CDR2 is SMNVEV in the germline V gene (reference sequence). The V end lost 5 bases, the J end lost 2 bases, and 13 bases lay between the germline ends. The CDR3 contains 15 residues. V is TRBV27 and J is TRBJ2-1; D might be TRBD1 (7 bases). The sequencing here drew on PBMCs, taken at disease progression, from a patient treated with ibrutinib. The sequence came from a human donor with chronic lymphocytic leukemia. CDR3 in amino acids: CASSVTGRPYNEQFF. As DNA, the CDR3 is TGTGCCAGCAGTGTGACAGGGAGGCCCTACAATGAGCAGTTCTTC.